Presented here are 29 T cell receptor beta chains from one specimen sequenced in a study of molecular identifiers for immune sequencing clone quantification. TCRdb ran MiXCR on the PCR reads and lists one entry per CDR3 protein. Counted here are about 510,000 distinct CDR3 sequences, about 25% occurring once; the ten biggest clones make up around 0.76%. The source material was naive CD8+ T cells from blood, with Jurkat cell RNA spiked in. The sample's subset: FACS-sorted CD8+CD4-CCR7+CD45RA+ naive T cells. Source of these receptors: a human donor in good health. Some libraries in this study had Jurkat cell RNA spiked in.

With regard to this clonotype: This could be a read error, since a much larger clone is one nucleotide away. The V gene is TRBV12-3 or TRBV12-4, the J gene TRBJ2-1, with D unclear. V shed 11 bases and J shed 9 bases, with 17 bases lying between them. This CDR3 is 12 amino acids long. DNA of the CDR3: TGTGCCTCTGGCCAGCTCCCTACTGAGCAGTTCTTC. Translated: CASGQLPTEQFF.

V gene TRBV30 combines with J gene TRBJ2-7; D is possibly TRBD1 or TRBD2 (5 bases each). V was pared by 1 base and J by 7 bases, with 8 bases between. Germline V gives CDR1 GTSNPN, CDR2 SVGIG (reference sequence). This CDR3 is 11 amino acids long. The CDR3 coding sequence is TGTGCCTGGAGTGGAGGGGAAGAGCAGTACTTC. Amino acid sequence: CAWSGGEEQYF.

This clonotype was observed at least ten times. The J gene is TRBJ2-5, the V gene TRBV6-6; TRBD2 is a possible D gene (5 bases). V was trimmed by 0 bases and J by 9 bases, leaving 5 bases between them. The CDR3 contains 11 residues. Per the germline V gene, CDR1 is MNHNY and CDR2 is SVGAGI (reference sequence). This CDR3 reads CASSYSEAQYF. The DNA for the CDR3 is TGTGCCAGCAGTTACTCGGAGGCCCAGTACTTC.

This chain uses TRBV24-1 with TRBJ2-2; TRBD2 is a possible D gene (5 bases). Trimming pared 2 bases from V and 1 base from J, leaving 10 bases between. Germline CDR1 is KGHDR and CDR2 is SFDVKD. The length of the CDR3 is 16 residues. CDR3 sequence (DNA): TGTGCCACCAGTGATTCCCTAGCAGGGAACACCGGGGAGCTGTTTTTT. Amino acids: CATSDSLAGNTGELFF.

This clonotype was picked up many times. The chain employs TRBV12-3 or TRBV12-4 and TRBJ2-2; D not resolved. The CDR3 spans 14 residues. Trimming left V 1 base short and J 3 bases short, with 6 bases between. CDR3 sequence: CASSLELYTGELFF. CDR3 DNA sequence: TGTGCCAGCAGTTTAGAACTGTACACCGGGGAGCTGTTTTTT.

The table lists this clonotype with many counts. This rearrangement joins TRBV6-1 to TRBJ1-4, with D unclear. V was cut by 3 bases and J by 8 bases, with 13 bases left in between. CDR1 is MNHNS, CDR2 SASEGT, per germline. The CDR3 spans 14 residues. The CDR3 nucleotides are TGTGCCAGCAGTGATCCGTGGCTTGGGGAAAAACTGTTTTTT. Translating gives CASSDPWLGEKLFF.

The chain uses TRBV9 and TRBJ1-1, with 7 bases identical to TRBD1. This CDR3 comprises 14 residues. The ends lost 3 bases at V and 1 base at J; junction bases unmatched: 3. Germline assignment: CDR1 SGDLS and CDR2 YYNGEE. CDR3 protein: CASSGQGTNTEAFF. The CDR3 bases are TGTGCCAGCAGCGGACAGGGTACGAACACTGAAGCTTTCTTT. The full variable domain, in which reference TRBV9 and TRBJ1-1 provide the parts outside the CDR3, is DSGVTQTPKHLITATGQRVTLRCSPRSGDLSVYWYQQSLDQGLQFLIQYYNGEERAKGNILERFSAQQFPDLHSELNLSSLELGDSALYFCASSGQGTNTEAFFGQGTRLTVV.

This clonotype has just a few counts. A junction boundary mismatches the germline segment, possibly from a read error. The chain uses TRBV5-6 and TRBJ2-5; D is unresolved. The germline CDR1 and CDR2 sequences are SGHDT and YYEEEE. The CDR3 sequence is 12 residues long. The CDR3 loop is CASSSDPETQHF. CDR3 sequence (DNA): TGTGCCAGCAGCTCGGATCCAGAGACCCAGCACTTC.

In its sample, this clonotype was seen a few times. The chain combines TRBV28 with TRBJ2-3; D gene ambiguous. CDR1 and CDR2 (germline): MDHEN, SYDVKM. Between the trimmed V and J ends, which lost 3 bases and 1 base, there was a span of 17 bases. CDR3 length: 17 residues. For the CDR3, the DNA is TGTGCCAGCAGTTTCTTGTTCTTAGGCATGGGCACAGATACGCAGTATTTT. Translating it yields CASSFLFLGMGTDTQYF.

Remarks on this clonotype: A clone one base away is much larger, so this may be a read error. The chain joins TRBV3-1 to TRBJ2-2; D call uncertain. Trimming took 4 bases from V and 1 from J, leaving 13 bases between them. The CDR3 covers 16 residues. CDR1 LGHDT and CDR2 YNNKEL come from the germline V gene (reference sequence). This chain's CDR3 is CASSRFDLLNTGELFF. The CDR3 DNA sequence: TGTGCCAGCAGCCGTTTCGATCTTTTGAACACCGGGGAGCTGTTTTTT.

On this clonotype: A much larger clone sits a single nucleotide away, making a read error possible. This chain links TRBV28 with TRBJ1-6, with 7 nucleotides matching TRBD1. CDR3 size: 15 residues. Germline CDR1 is MDHEN and CDR2 is SYDVKM. CDR3 coding DNA: TGTGCCAGCAGTTTACCTTTTGACAGGGTTTCACCCCCCCACTTT. Translated: CASSLPFDRVSPPHF.

The V and J genes are TRBV5-6 and TRBJ2-3; TRBD2 matches 7 bases. The trim removed 0 bases at V and 6 bases at J, leaving 13 bases unmatched. CDR1 is SGHDT and CDR2 is YYEEEE in the germline V gene. This CDR3 spans 17 amino acids. CDR3 residues: CASSLGGGVPPRDTQYF. The CDR3 region has the DNA TGTGCCAGCAGCTTGGGCGGGGGTGTTCCCCCTCGCGATACGCAGTATTTT.

This clonotype came up many times. The V and J genes are TRBV28 and TRBJ2-5, with 8 bases matching TRBD1. J gave up 1 base and V 5 bases, and 9 bases lay outside the gene matches. This CDR3 region has 16 residues. Germline CDR1 and CDR2: MDHEN and SYDVKM. The CDR3 region has the DNA TGTGCCAGCAGTCCGAGACAGGGGAAAGGCCAAGAGACCCAGTACTTC. Protein product: CASSPRQGKGQETQYF. The whole variable domain, filled in from reference TRBV28 and TRBJ2-5, reads DVKVTQSSRYLVKRTGEKVFLECVQDMDHENMFWYRQDPGLGLRLIYFSYDVKMKEKGDIPEGYSVSREKKERFSLILESASTNQTSMYLCASSPRQGKGQETQYFGPGTRLLVL.

The sample holds many counts of this clonotype. J is TRBJ2-7 and V is TRBV6-5, with D tentatively TRBD1 or TRBD2 (5 bases each). This CDR3 has 14 residues. Deletions cut 0 bases from V and 2 bases from J, with 8 bases between. Germline CDR1 is MNHEY and CDR2 is SVGAGI. The CDR3 here is CASSYSWGTYEQYF. The CDR3 DNA follows: TGTGCCAGCAGTTACTCGTGGGGGACCTACGAGCAGTACTTC.

There are many counts of this clonotype. The conserved phenylalanine or tryptophan is not found at the CDR3 terminus, so this likely reflects a read error. It is unclear where the CDR3 begins or ends on the DNA, so no DNA is shown, and the CDR3 is as TCRdb lists it. The rearrangement links TRBV30 to TRBJ2-1; the table's D call, TRBD2, has no DNA check behind it. With termini counted, the CDR3 has 9 amino acids. From germline, CDR1 is GTSNPN and CDR2 SVGIG (reference sequence). CDR3 sequence reads: CAWTPSYRR.

The V and J genes are TRBV5-6 and TRBJ2-3, with D possibly called TRBD1 or TRBD2 (6 bases each). CDR3 length: 15 residues. V was trimmed by 3 bases and J by 3 bases, leaving 14 bases between them. Germline CDR1 and CDR2: SGHDT and YYEEEE. CDR3 loop: CASSSRGATTDTQYF. The CDR3 region has the DNA TGTGCCAGCAGCTCAAGGGGGGCGACAACAGATACGCAGTATTTT.

The V gene is TRBV20-1, the J gene TRBJ1-5; 7 nucleotides line up with TRBD1. Per the germline V gene, CDR1 is DFQATT and CDR2 is SNEGSKA (reference sequence). V trimming: 6 bases; J trimming: 0 bases; junction bases outside the gene matches: 11. The CDR3 spans 16 residues. CDR3 sequence reads: CSARLIGTDSNQPQHF. The CDR3 coding sequence is TGCAGTGCCAGGTTGATCGGGACAGATAGCAATCAGCCCCAGCATTTT.

In regard to this clonotype: A much larger clone differs by one base, so this may be a read error. No conserved phenylalanine or tryptophan ends this CDR3, so it is likely a read error. CDR3 nucleotides: TGTGCCAGCAGTTTGGGCAGTTACTACGAGCAGTACCTC. Its protein product is CASSLGSYYEQYL. The chain links TRBV27 to TRBJ2-7, with D unclear. Germline V gene data show CDR1 as MNHEY and CDR2 as SMNVEV (reference sequence). This CDR3 comprises 13 residues. V gave up 3 bases and J gave up 3 bases, with 9 bases separating them.

The V gene is TRBV14, the J gene TRBJ2-2, with D perhaps matching TRBD1 (6 bases). Trimming cost V 4 bases and J 6 bases, with 9 bases left between them. This CDR3 comprises 13 residues. Germline loops: CDR1 SGHDN, CDR2 FVKESK. CDR3 in DNA: TGTGCCAGCAGCCCCAGGGGTCCCGGGGAGCTGTTTTTT. Protein product: CASSPRGPGELFF.

In its sample, this clonotype was seen many times. The rearrangement joins TRBV6-2 or TRBV6-3 to TRBJ1-2; D remains unclear. V lost 3 bases and J lost 7, with 9 bases in between. CDR1 and CDR2 from the germline V gene are MNHEY and SVGEGT. CDR3 length: 12 residues. The CDR3 sequence: CASSYGEVGYTF. The CDR3 nucleotides are TGTGCCAGCAGTTATGGCGAGGTTGGCTACACCTTC.

The chain has TRBV6-2 or TRBV6-3 and TRBJ2-7, with D tentatively TRBD2 (5 bases). From germline, CDR1 is MNHEY and CDR2 SVGEGT. The CDR3 is 13 amino acids. Trimming cost V 8 bases and J 3 bases, with 14 bases left between them. CDR3 amino acids: CASAASRSYEQYF. The CDR3 DNA reads TGTGCCAGCGCTGCTAGCAGGAGCTACGAGCAGTACTTC.

The rearrangement uses TRBV7-9 and TRBJ2-1; 10 positions agree with TRBD1. The ends lost 5 bases at V and 7 bases at J; junction bases unmatched: 8. CDR3 size: 15 residues. Germline CDR1 reads SEHNR; CDR2 reads FQNEAQ (reference sequence). The chain's CDR3 is CASSAGQGVRNEQFF. The CDR3 nucleotides are TGTGCCAGCAGCGCCGGACAGGGGGTTAGGAATGAGCAGTTCTTC.

A note on this clonotype: The junction does not match germline at one end; this may be a read error. The CDR3 reads CASSQDLSGQPDTHYF. The DNA for the CDR3 is TGCGCCAGCAGCCAAGATCTGTCAGGCCAGCCGGATACGCATTATTTT. This rearrangement joins TRBV4-3 to TRBJ2-3, with D unclear. The germline V gene has CDR1 LGHNA and CDR2 YSLEER. This CDR3 is 16 amino acids long.

This clonotype was seen repeatedly, ten times or more. V gene TRBV5-1 combines with J gene TRBJ2-7; 9 bases line up with TRBD1. The CDR3 consists of 14 residues. Trimming cost V 4 bases and J 6 bases; bases outside gene matches: 8. Germline V CDR1 and CDR2: SGHRS, YFSETQ. The CDR3 is CASSTRDRVSEQYF. The CDR3 coding sequence is TGCGCCAGCAGCACGCGGGACAGGGTAAGCGAGCAGTACTTC.

This clonotype has a single count. The germline gene is not matched at one end of the junction; a read error may be the cause. The chain uses TRBV11-2 and TRBJ2-7; 8 bases match TRBD2. This CDR3 has 19 residues. Germline CDR1 SGHAT, CDR2 FQNNGV. The CDR3: CASSLVEGGRLPYSHEQYF. The CDR3 DNA sequence: TGTGCCAGCAGCCTTGTTGAGGGCGGGAGGCTTCCGTACTCCCACGAGCAGTACTTC. The complete variable domain, with remaining parts taken from reference TRBV11-2 and TRBJ2-7, reads EAGVAQSPRYKIIEKRQSVAFWCNPISGHATLYWYQQILGQGPKLLIQFQNNGVVDDSQLPKDRFSAERLKGVDSTLKIQPAKLEDSAVYLCASSLVEGGRLPYSHEQYFGPGTRLTVT.

CDR3 region: CASRTPTDTQYF. CDR3 sequence (DNA): TGCGCCAGCAGAACCCCCACAGATACGCAGTATTTT. The chain has TRBV5-1 and TRBJ2-3, with D uncertain. The V gene lost 5 bases and the J gene lost 2 bases, with 6 bases spanning the gap. Germline V gene lookup returns CDR1 SGHRS and CDR2 YFSETQ. The CDR3 covers 12 residues.

This clonotype was observed at least ten times. The V call is TRBV7-9, the J call TRBJ2-2; D gene ambiguous. V gave up 3 bases and J gave up 0 bases, with 11 bases separating them. This CDR3 has 16 residues. Germline CDR1 is SEHNR and CDR2 is FQNEAQ (reference sequence). CDR3 region: CASSFLSHANTGELFF. CDR3 nucleotide sequence: TGTGCCAGCAGCTTCTTATCACACGCGAACACCGGGGAGCTGTTTTTT.

This rearrangement joins TRBV2 to TRBJ2-7, with D perhaps matching TRBD1 or TRBD2 (5 bases each). Germline lookup yields CDR1 SNHLY and CDR2 FYNNEI. CDR3 length: 14 amino acids. The V end was cut by 6 bases, the J end by 6 bases, with 18 bases between. CDR3 amino acids: CASSQTGAGFEQYF. CDR3 nucleotide sequence: TGTGCCAGCAGCCAAACCGGGGCAGGCTTCGAGCAGTACTTC.

This clonotype was detected ten times or more. The CDR3 spells CASSLELQSDEKLFF. The CDR3 nucleotides read TGTGCCAGCAGCTTAGAGCTCCAGTCGGATGAAAAACTGTTTTTT. V usage is TRBV7-9 and J usage is TRBJ1-4; unclear D gene. The CDR3 is 15 residues long. CDR1 and CDR2 from the germline V gene are SEHNR and FQNEAQ (reference sequence). V was pared by 1 base and J by 6 bases, with 12 bases between. Complete variable domain (other parts from reference TRBV7-9 and TRBJ1-4): DTGVSQNPRHKITKRGQNVTFRCDPISEHNRLYWYRQTLGQGPEFLTYFQNEAQLEKSRLLSDRFSAERPKGSFSTLEIQRTEQGDSAMYLCASSLELQSDEKLFFGSGTQLSVL.